These 18 T cell receptor beta chains were sequenced from one sample in a study of cytomegalovirus exposure and HLA in healthy donors. PCR was performed using 60 Vbeta and 13 Jbeta primers. Profiled with immunoSEQ multiplex PCR; TCRdb holds only in-frame clones, not every one. Of 150,000 to 200,000 clones in the sample, 65% to 80% are singletons; the top ten hold approximately 7%. Sequencing used PBMCs. Receptors were obtained from a woman in her forties in good health and CMV-seropositive.

A word on this clone: One junction end disagrees with the germline gene, perhaps due to a read error. The chain carries TRBV30 and TRBJ2-6, with D maybe TRBD1 (5 bases). CDR1 and CDR2 (germline): GTSNPN, SVGIG (reference sequence). The CDR3 length is 14 residues. Written as DNA, the CDR3 is TGTGCCTGGAGTGTAGTAAGTGGGGCCAACGGCCTGACTTTC. Its translation: CAWSVVSGANGLTF.

This chain connects TRBV5-1 to TRBJ2-5; 8 nucleotides align to TRBD2. The germline V gene encodes CDR1 SGHRS and CDR2 YFSETQ. The ends lost 4 bases at V and 5 bases at J; junction bases unmatched: 10. The CDR3 runs 15 residues. CDR3 loop: CASSRAGTRDETQYF. For the CDR3, the DNA is TGCGCCAGCAGCCGAGCCGGGACTAGAGATGAGACCCAGTACTTC.

This chain links TRBV19 with TRBJ2-3; D perhaps matches TRBD1 (5 bases). The CDR3 runs to 13 residues. Trimming stripped 1 base from V and 5 bases from J, with 7 bases between. Looked up from germline, CDR1 is LNHDA and CDR2 is SQIVND (reference sequence). CDR3 bases: TGTGCCAGTAGTATAGCCCAGGGAGATACGCAGTATTTT. As protein: CASSIAQGDTQYF.

This clone ranks as medium-sized. The CDR3 is CASSLGGQGYEQYF. CDR3 nucleotide sequence: TGTGCCAGCAGCTTAGGGGGGCAGGGGTACGAGCAGTACTTC. This chain links TRBV11-2 with TRBJ2-7; the D gene is possibly TRBD1 (6 bases). CDR3 length: 14 residues. The V gene's germline CDR1 is SGHAT and CDR2 FQNNGV. Trimming took off 1 base at V and 4 bases at J, with 11 bases between the two ends.

This clone has only one observation. This sequence joins TRBV30 and TRBJ1-5, with TRBD1 as a possible D gene (6 bases). The V end was cut by 1 base, the J end by 2 bases, with 9 bases between. CDR3 length: 14 residues. Germline V gene lookup returns CDR1 GTSNPN and CDR2 SVGIG (reference sequence). This CDR3 reads CAWSARGRNQPQHF. CDR3 bases: TGTGCCTGGAGTGCCAGGGGCCGCAATCAGCCCCAGCATTTT.

The V call is TRBV7-9, the J call TRBJ2-1; TRBD2 matches 8 bases. The CDR3 runs to 14 residues. Germline V lookup: CDR1 SEHNR, CDR2 FQNEAQ (reference sequence). J lost 3 bases, V lost 5 bases, and 3 bases had no gene match. CDR3 sequence: CASSAGTSYNEQFF. The CDR3 DNA reads TGTGCCAGCAGCGCCGGGACTAGCTACAATGAGCAGTTCTTC.

This clone was counted once. The chain has TRBV5-1 and TRBJ2-7, with 8 nucleotides matching TRBD1. V was pared by 0 bases and J by 6 bases, with 8 bases of the junction left unmatched. CDR1 is SGHRS and CDR2 is YFSETQ in the germline V gene. The CDR3 extends over 15 amino acids. This chain's CDR3 is CASSLAGGGLAEQYF. The CDR3 DNA follows: TGCGCCAGCAGCTTGGCAGGGGGCGGGTTGGCCGAGCAGTACTTC.

This clone was seen a few times. V is TRBV4-1 and J is TRBJ2-7; perhaps TRBD2 as D (6 bases). The length of the CDR3 is 15 residues. Germline CDR1 reads MGHRA; CDR2 reads YSYEKL. V was cut by 0 bases and J by 2 bases, with 11 bases left in between. CDR3 DNA: TGCGCCAGCAGCCAAGAATTCGGGGGTCCCTACGAGCAGTACTTC. It yields the protein CASSQEFGGPYEQYF.

The chain combines TRBV4-3 with TRBJ1-6; a weak D match, TRBD1 (6 bases). The CDR3 consists of 17 residues. With 0 bases removed from V and 8 bases from J, the gap between germline ends came to 17 bases. CDR1 is LGHNA, CDR2 YSLEER, per germline. This CDR3 reads CASSQDRGIGVHSPLHF. DNA of the CDR3: TGCGCCAGCAGCCAAGACAGGGGAATCGGGGTACATTCACCCCTCCACTTT.

The genes are TRBV4-2 and TRBJ2-5; TRBD2 aligns across 11 bases. Germline CDR1 reads LGHNA; CDR2 reads YNFKEQ. The CDR3 is 15 residues long. J was trimmed by 1 base and V by 5 bases; bases with no gene match: 3. The chain's CDR3 is CASSAGTSGQETQYF. The CDR3, as DNA: TGTGCCAGCAGCGCCGGGACTAGCGGCCAAGAGACCCAGTACTTC.

This clone came up once. The V and J genes are TRBV19 and TRBJ1-6; 8 bases line up with TRBD1. CDR1 is LNHDA and CDR2 is SQIVND in the germline V gene (reference sequence). The CDR3 is 13 residues long. The junction had 4 bases not matched to a gene; V was cut back by 9 bases and J by 6 bases. CDR3 sequence (DNA): TGTGCCAGCGATGACAGGGGTAATTCACCCCTCCACTTT. The encoded protein is CASDDRGNSPLHF.

V and J are TRBV6-5 and TRBJ1-1; TRBD1 is a possible D gene (5 bases). Germline V CDR1 and CDR2: MNHEY, SVGAGI. Between the trimmed V and J ends, which lost 8 bases and 1 base, there was a span of 14 bases. CDR3 length equals 14 residues. The CDR3 region is CASRNGGRNTEAFF. As DNA, the CDR3 is TGTGCCAGCCGAAACGGGGGGAGGAACACTGAAGCTTTCTTT.

This clone was observed a single time. This sequence joins TRBV30 and TRBJ1-5; TRBD1 matches 8 bases. Looked up from germline, CDR1 is GTSNPN and CDR2 is SVGIG (reference sequence). The CDR3 loop spans 15 amino acids. The V gene end was trimmed by 0 bases and the J gene end by 4 bases; junction bases not matched to a gene: 5. The CDR3 reads CAWSVPQGDNQPQHF. CDR3 nucleotide sequence: TGTGCCTGGAGTGTACCACAGGGGGATAATCAGCCCCAGCATTTT.

Concerning this clone: This sample includes further DNA sequences coding for the same CDR3. This sequence joins TRBV9 and TRBJ2-2, with TRBD2 matching over 7 bases. The CDR3 is 15 amino acids. The ends lost 0 bases at V and 4 bases at J; junction bases unmatched: 3. Germline values: CDR1 SGDLS, CDR2 YYNGEE. The CDR3 coding sequence is TGTGCCAGCAGCGTAGGGGGGGGTGTCACCGGGGAGCTGTTTTTT. Its translation is CASSVGGGVTGELFF. The variable domain in full, completed from reference TRBV9 and TRBJ2-2, reads DSGVTQTPKHLITATGQRVTLRCSPRSGDLSVYWYQQSLDQGLQFLIQYYNGEERAKGNILERFSAQQFPDLHSELNLSSLELGDSALYFCASSVGGGVTGELFFGEGSRLTVL.

V and J are TRBV29-1 and TRBJ2-7; 10 bases match TRBD2. The V gene end was trimmed by 1 base and the J gene end by 0 bases; junction bases not matched to a gene: 6. Germline-derived CDR1 and CDR2 are SQVTM and ANQGSEA. This CDR3 spans 16 amino acids. CDR3 sequence: CSVEGLAGDISYEQYF. The DNA for the CDR3 is TGCAGCGTTGAAGGTCTAGCGGGGGACATCTCCTACGAGCAGTACTTC.

The chain couples TRBV7-2 to TRBJ2-5, with D uncertain. V lost 3 bases and J 4 bases, leaving 12 bases between the germline ends. CDR1 is SGHTA, CDR2 FQGNSA, per germline. This CDR3 comprises 14 residues. CDR3 sequence: CASSFSRLVETQYF. CDR3 in DNA: TGTGCCAGCAGCTTTTCGAGGCTTGTAGAGACCCAGTACTTC.

This chain uses TRBV28 with TRBJ1-2, with D possibly TRBD1 on 6 matching bases. This CDR3 has 16 residues. V lost 3 bases to trimming and J lost 3 bases, with 17 bases between them. Looked up from germline, CDR1 is MDHEN and CDR2 is SYDVKM. The CDR3 loop is CASSFPRGGADYGYTF. CDR3 in DNA: TGTGCCAGCAGTTTCCCTCGGGGGGGGGCAGACTATGGCTACACCTTC.

V usage is TRBV19 and J usage is TRBJ1-5; D uncertain. CDR1 is LNHDA and CDR2 is SQIVND in the germline V gene (reference sequence). Trimming pared 8 bases from V and 1 base from J, leaving 12 bases between. CDR3 length: 14 residues. The CDR3 region is CASLGDLSNQPQHF. The CDR3 bases are TGTGCCAGTCTGGGAGACCTAAGCAATCAGCCCCAGCATTTT.